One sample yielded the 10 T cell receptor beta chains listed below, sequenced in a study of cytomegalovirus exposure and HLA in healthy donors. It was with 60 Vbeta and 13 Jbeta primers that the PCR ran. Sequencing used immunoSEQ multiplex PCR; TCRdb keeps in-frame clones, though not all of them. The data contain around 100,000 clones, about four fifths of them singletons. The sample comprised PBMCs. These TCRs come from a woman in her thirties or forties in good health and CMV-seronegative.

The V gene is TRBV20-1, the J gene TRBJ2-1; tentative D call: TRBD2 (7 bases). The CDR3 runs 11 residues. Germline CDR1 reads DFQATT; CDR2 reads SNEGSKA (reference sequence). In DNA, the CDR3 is TGCTCGGGGGGCTGGAACAATGAGCAGTTCTTC. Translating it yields CSGGWNNEQFF.

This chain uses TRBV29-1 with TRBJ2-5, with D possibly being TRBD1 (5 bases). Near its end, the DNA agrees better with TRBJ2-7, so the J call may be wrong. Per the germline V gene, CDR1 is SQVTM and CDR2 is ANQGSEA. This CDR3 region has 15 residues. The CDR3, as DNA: TGCAGCGCCGAAGGGGTAAGGGGCCACTCCTACGAGCAGTACTTC. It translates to CSAEGVRGHSYEQYF.

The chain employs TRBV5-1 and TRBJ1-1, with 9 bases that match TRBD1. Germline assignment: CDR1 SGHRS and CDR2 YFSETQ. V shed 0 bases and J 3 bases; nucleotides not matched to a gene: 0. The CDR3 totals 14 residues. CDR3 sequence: CASSLGTGDTEAFF. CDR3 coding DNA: TGCGCCAGCAGCTTGGGGACAGGGGACACTGAAGCTTTCTTT. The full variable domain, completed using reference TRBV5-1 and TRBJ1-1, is KAGVTQTPRYLIKTRGQQVTLSCSPISGHRSVSWYQQTPGQGLQFLFEYFSETQRNKGNFPGRFSGRQFSNSRSEMNVSTLELGDSALYLCASSLGTGDTEAFFGQGTRLTVV.

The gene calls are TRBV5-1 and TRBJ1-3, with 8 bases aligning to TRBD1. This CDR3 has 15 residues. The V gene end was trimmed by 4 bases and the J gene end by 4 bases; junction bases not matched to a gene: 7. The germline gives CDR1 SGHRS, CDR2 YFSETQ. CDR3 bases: TGCGCCAGCAGCACCGGACAGGGAGTAGGAAACACCATATATTTT. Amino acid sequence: CASSTGQGVGNTIYF.

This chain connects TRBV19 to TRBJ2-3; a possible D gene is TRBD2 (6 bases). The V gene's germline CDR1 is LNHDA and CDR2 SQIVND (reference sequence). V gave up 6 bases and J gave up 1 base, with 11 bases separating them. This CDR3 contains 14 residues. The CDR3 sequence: CASSPGTGTDTQYF. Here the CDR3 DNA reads TGTGCCAGTAGCCCCGGGACTGGCACAGATACGCAGTATTTT.

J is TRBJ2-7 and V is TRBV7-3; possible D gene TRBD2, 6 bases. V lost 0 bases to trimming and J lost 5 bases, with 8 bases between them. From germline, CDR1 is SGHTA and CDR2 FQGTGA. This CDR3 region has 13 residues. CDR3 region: CASSLTGLDEQYF. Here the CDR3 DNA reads TGTGCCAGCAGCTTAACGGGACTTGACGAGCAGTACTTC.

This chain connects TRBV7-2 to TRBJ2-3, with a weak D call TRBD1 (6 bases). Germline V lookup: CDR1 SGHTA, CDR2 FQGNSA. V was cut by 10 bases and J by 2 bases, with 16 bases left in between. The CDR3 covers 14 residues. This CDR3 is CATNRDKSTDTQYF. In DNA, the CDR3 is TGTGCCACGAACCGGGACAAGTCCACAGATACGCAGTATTTT.

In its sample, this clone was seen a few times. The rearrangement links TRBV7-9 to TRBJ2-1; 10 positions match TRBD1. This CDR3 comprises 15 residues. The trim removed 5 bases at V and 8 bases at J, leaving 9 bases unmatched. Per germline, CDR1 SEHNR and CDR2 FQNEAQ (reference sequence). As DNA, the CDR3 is TGTGCCAGCAGCAATGGGGACAGGGGAATCTATGAGCAGTTCTTC. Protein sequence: CASSNGDRGIYEQFF. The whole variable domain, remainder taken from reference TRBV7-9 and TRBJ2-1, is DTGVSQNPRHKITKRGQNVTFRCDPISEHNRLYWYRQTLGQGPEFLTYFQNEAQLEKSRLLSDRFSAERPKGSFSTLEIQRTEQGDSAMYLCASSNGDRGIYEQFFGPGTRLTVL.

The CDR3 protein is CASRLAGVYEQYF. CDR3 in DNA: TGTGCCAGCAGACTAGCGGGGGTCTACGAGCAGTACTTC. The chain employs TRBV27 and TRBJ2-7; TRBD2 matches 11 bases. There are 13 residues in the CDR3. The germline CDR1 and CDR2 sequences are MNHEY and SMNVEV (reference sequence). J was trimmed by 3 bases and V by 6 bases; bases with no gene match: 1.

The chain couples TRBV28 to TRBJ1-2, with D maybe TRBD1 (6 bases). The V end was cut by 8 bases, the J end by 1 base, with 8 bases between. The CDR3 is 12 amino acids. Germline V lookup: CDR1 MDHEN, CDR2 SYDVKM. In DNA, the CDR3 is TGTGCCAGCGCGGACAGTAACTATGGCTACACCTTC. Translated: CASADSNYGYTF.